What follows describes a single TCR beta chain. Its cognate antigen is unknown. The data were obtained in a study of T cells in Graves' hyperthyroidism and ophthalmopathy. Study summary: At initial diagnosis, before any treatment had begun, peripheral blood was obtained. Study-wide findings and caveats: Median prediction lead before ophthalmopathy onset was six to eight months with the model. Blood also carried most thyroid clonotypes expanded above 0.001.

The CDR3 is 13 residues long. Deletions cut 6 bases from V and 8 bases from J, with 14 bases between. Per the germline V gene, CDR1 is SNHLY and CDR2 is FYNNEI. The source material, RNA transcripts, was used to amplify TCR beta CDR3 regions. RT-PCR in the first round (using the HTBI primer set) targeted the TCR CDR3. TCRdb redid the calling of the multiplex PCR reads with MiXCR, one entry per CDR3 protein. The top ten hold 28% of the sample, which has 250,000 or so distinct CDR3 sequences, about a sixth seen once. What was sequenced was blood. The TCR sequence derives from a woman younger than 35 with Graves' ophthalmopathy. The chain links TRBV2 to TRBJ2-4, with D tentatively TRBD1 (5 bases). The CDR3 DNA reads TGTGCCAGCAGCTCTTCAGGGCTGGACATTCAGTACTTC. Protein: CASSSSGLDIQYF.